The clone carrying this TCR beta chain was found many times. Antigen specificity is unknown. Constant-region reverse primers amplified full-length variable regions, followed by semi-nested Nested Universal Primer A PCR. TCRdb re-called the 5' RACE reads with MiXCR, one entry per CDR3 protein. The table includes approximately 57,000 distinct CDR3 sequences, more than 20% detected once. Findings and limits, study-wide: Tumor Tregs overlapped most with tumor, then blood, naive CD4+ cells. Tumor memory CD4+ T cell TCR gene usage was found to cluster with blood and lymph node memory CD4+ cells and with lymph node naive CD4+ cells.

Cells sorted as Tregs were CD4+, CD25+ and CD127-/low. The germline V gene encodes CDR1 SGHRS and CDR2 YFSETQ. CDR3 length: 13 amino acids. V gave up 5 bases and J gave up 3 bases; unmatched junction bases: 4. The source is a female donor with breast cancer. The sample comprised tumor-infiltrating Tregs sorted from the breast tumor. The rearrangement uses TRBV5-1 and TRBJ1-1, with 7 positions matching TRBD1. CDR3 DNA: TGCGCCAGCAGGCTAACAGGGGACACTGAAGCTTTCTTT. Its translation: CASRLTGDTEAFF.